The entry below describes one TCR beta chain. The antigen remains unidentified. Germline V gives CDR1 SNHLY, CDR2 FYNNEI. This CDR3 has 13 residues. The V and J ends lost 5 bases and 7 bases respectively, with 12 bases between them. Since all of the isolated RNA was reverse transcribed, expressed TCRB transcripts were what got sequenced. Data came from immunoSEQ multiplex PCR; TCRdb stores just in-frame clones and leaves some out. The sample lists hundreds of thousands of clones, 10% to 15% seen once, with 0.017% in the top ten. The source of the sample is a study of beta chain features in type 1 diabetes. Study-wide context: Cells sorted and examined across all samples totaled roughly 100,000,000.

General study points: A moderate, significant TCRB CDR3 shortening appeared in type 1 diabetes across four CD4+ subsets.

The J gene is TRBJ2-1, the V gene TRBV2, with a tentative D call TRBD1 (5 bases). The sequence was collected from a man younger than 35 in good health. The sequenced sample was naive CD4+ T cells from blood. The CDR3 here is CASSLQGWNEQFF. In nucleotides, the CDR3 is TGTGCCAGCAGTCTTCAGGGATGGAATGAGCAGTTCTTC.